This TCR beta chain was sequenced in a study of glioma-infiltrating T cells. Findings and caveats of the study: Tissue and blood shared very few CDR3 sequences. Tissue-blood divergence was below expectation in non-neoplastic patients, above in gliomas.

Amplification of TCR alpha and beta CDR3 regions from RNA used iRepertoire nested multiplex PCR. For one-step reverse transcription and amplification, 100-400 ng of tissue mRNA or PBMC total RNA was used. MiXCR was run by TCRdb on the multiplex PCR reads, yielding one entry per CDR3 protein. The sample consists of about 180,000 distinct CDR3 sequences, around 40% of them appearing once. The CDR3 length is 13 residues. The V gene's germline CDR1 is SNHLY and CDR2 FYNNEI. For this clonotype: Its antigen is not known. At one end, the junction sequence differs from germline, possibly due to a read error.

This clonotype was sampled from a human donor with low-grade glioma or glioblastoma, undergoing nonglioma brain surgery, or in good health (not recorded which). The rearrangement joins TRBV2 to TRBJ2-7; D remains unclear. The specimen was glioma tissue, nonneoplastic brain tissue, or PBMCs (not recorded which). CDR3 sequence (DNA): TGTGCCAGCAGCTTAAGATCGATCTACAAGCAGTACTTC. It encodes CASSLRSIYKQYF.